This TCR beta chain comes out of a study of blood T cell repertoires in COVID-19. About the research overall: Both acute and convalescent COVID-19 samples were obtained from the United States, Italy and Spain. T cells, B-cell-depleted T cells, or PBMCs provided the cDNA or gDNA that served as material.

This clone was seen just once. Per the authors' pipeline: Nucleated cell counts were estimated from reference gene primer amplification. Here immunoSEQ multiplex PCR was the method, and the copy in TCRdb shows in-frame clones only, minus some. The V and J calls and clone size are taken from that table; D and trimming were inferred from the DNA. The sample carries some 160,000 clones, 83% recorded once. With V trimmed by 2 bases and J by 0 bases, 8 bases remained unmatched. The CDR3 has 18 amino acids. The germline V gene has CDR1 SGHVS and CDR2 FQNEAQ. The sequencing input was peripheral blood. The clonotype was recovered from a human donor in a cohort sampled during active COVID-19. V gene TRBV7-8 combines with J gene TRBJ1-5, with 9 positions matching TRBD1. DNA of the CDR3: TGTGCCAGCAGCTTAACCCGGGACAGGGACTATAGCAATCAGCCCCAGCATTTT. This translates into CASSLTRDRDYSNQPQHF. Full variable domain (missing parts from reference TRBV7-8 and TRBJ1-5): GAGVSQSPRYKVAKRGQDVALRCDPISGHVSLFWYQQALGQGPEFLTYFQNEAQLDKSGLPSDRFFAERPEGSVSTLKIQRTQQEDSAVYLCASSLTRDRDYSNQPQHFGDGTRLSIL.